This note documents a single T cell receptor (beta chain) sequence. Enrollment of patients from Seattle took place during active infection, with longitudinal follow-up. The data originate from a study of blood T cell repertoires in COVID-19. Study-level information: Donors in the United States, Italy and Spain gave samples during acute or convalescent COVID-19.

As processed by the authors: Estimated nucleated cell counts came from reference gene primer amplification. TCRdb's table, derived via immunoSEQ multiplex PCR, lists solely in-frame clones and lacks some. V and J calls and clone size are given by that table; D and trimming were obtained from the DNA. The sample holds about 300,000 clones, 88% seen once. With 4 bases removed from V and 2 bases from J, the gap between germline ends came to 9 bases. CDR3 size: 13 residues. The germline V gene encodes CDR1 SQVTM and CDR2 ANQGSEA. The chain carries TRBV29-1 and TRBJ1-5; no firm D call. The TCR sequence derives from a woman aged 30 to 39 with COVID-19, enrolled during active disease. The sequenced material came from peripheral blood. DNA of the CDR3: TGCAGCGTTGCAGGAGGGCGCAATCAGCCCCAGCATTTT. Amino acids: CSVAGGRNQPQHF.